Listed below are T cell receptor beta chains from one sample, sequenced in a study of vaccination and CD4 T cells after COVID-19. A single record per CDR3 protein comes from TCRdb applying MiXCR to the PCR reads. The data contain 16,000 or so distinct CDR3 sequences, approximately 53% of them seen just once; the ten biggest clones take up around a tenth. These TCRs are of unknown antigen specificity. The source material was CD4+ T cells from blood, cultured in vitro. These receptors all stem from a human donor who had recovered from COVID-19. CDR3s include the opening cysteine and the closing phenylalanine or tryptophan. The D gene is left open where the match is weak. Clone size, where shown, is once, few, many, or a class for clones that have expanded.

CDR3aa: CASRSAGLTDTQYF; CDR3nt: TGTGCCAGTAGGTCGGCAGGGCTCACAGATACGCAGTATTTT; v_gene: TRBV19; j_gene: TRBJ2-3; abundance: medium-sized; d_gene: .
CDR3aa: CASSTLHRDRLNYGYTF; CDR3nt: TGTGCCAGCAGTACCCTTCACCGGGACAGACTTAACTATGGCTACACCTTC; v_gene: TRBV6-1; j_gene: TRBJ1-2; abundance: .; d_gene: TRBD1
CDR3aa: CASRNRDKSSYEQYF; CDR3nt: TGTGCCAGCAGGAACCGGGACAAGAGCTCCTACGAGCAGTACTTC; v_gene: TRBV2; j_gene: TRBJ2-7; abundance: .; d_gene: .
CDR3aa: CASSFRVGANVLTF; CDR3nt: TGTGCCAGCAGTTTCAGGGTCGGGGCCAACGTCCTGACTTTC; v_gene: TRBV28; j_gene: TRBJ2-6; abundance: .; d_gene: .
CDR3aa: CASSSSGRGNTGELFF; CDR3nt: TGCGCCAGCAGCTCTAGCGGGAGAGGGAACACCGGGGAGCTGTTTTTT; v_gene: TRBV5-1; j_gene: TRBJ2-2; abundance: .; d_gene: TRBD2
CDR3aa: CASSSPLSLDTQYF; CDR3nt: TGTGCCAGCAGTTCACCTCTTAGTCTGGATACGCAGTATTTT; v_gene: TRBV28; j_gene: TRBJ2-3; abundance: .; d_gene: .
CDR3aa: CASSPAPTTDTQYF; CDR3nt: TGTGCCAGCTCACCTGCGCCAACCACAGATACGCAGTATTTT; v_gene: TRBV18; j_gene: TRBJ2-3; abundance: .; d_gene: .
CDR3aa: CATRGPSSQPQHF; CDR3nt: TGTGCCACCCGAGGACCGTCCTCTCAGCCCCAGCATTTT; v_gene: TRBV19; j_gene: TRBJ1-5; abundance: .; d_gene: .
CDR3aa: CASSYPRQAILLF; CDR3nt: TGTGCCAGCAGTTACCCGAGACAGGCCATTCTCCTCTTC; v_gene: TRBV6-5; j_gene: TRBJ2-7; abundance: .; d_gene: .
CDR3aa: CASSLMSGVHQPQHF; CDR3nt: TGTGCCAGCTCCCTTATGTCAGGGGTTCATCAGCCCCAGCATTTT; v_gene: TRBV18; j_gene: TRBJ1-5; abundance: .; d_gene: .
CDR3aa: CASSPGTARYGYTF; CDR3nt: TGCGCCAGCAGCCCCGGGACGGCCCGCTATGGCTACACCTTC; v_gene: TRBV10-1; j_gene: TRBJ1-2; abundance: few; d_gene: .